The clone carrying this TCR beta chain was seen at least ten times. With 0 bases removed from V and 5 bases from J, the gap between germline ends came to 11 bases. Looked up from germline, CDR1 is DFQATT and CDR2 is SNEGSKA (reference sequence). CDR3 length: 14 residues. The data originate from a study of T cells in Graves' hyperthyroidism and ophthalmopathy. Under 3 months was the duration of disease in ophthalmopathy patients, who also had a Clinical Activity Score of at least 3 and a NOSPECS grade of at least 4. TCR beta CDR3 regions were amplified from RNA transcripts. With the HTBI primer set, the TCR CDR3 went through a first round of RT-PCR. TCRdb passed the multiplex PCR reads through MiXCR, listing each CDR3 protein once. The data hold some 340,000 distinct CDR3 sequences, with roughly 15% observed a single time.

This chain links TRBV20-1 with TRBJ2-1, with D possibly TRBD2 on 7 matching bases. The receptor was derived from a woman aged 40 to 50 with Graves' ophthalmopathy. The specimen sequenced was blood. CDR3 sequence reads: CSARDTGGHNEQFF. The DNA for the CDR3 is TGCAGTGCTAGAGATACGGGGGGCCACAATGAGCAGTTCTTC.